The 2 T cell receptor beta chains below come from one sample, sequenced in a study of cytomegalovirus exposure and HLA in healthy donors. Both 60 Vbeta primers and 13 Jbeta primers went into the PCR. Sequencing was performed with immunoSEQ multiplex PCR; in TCRdb, only in-frame clones are kept and a portion is missing. The repertoire has under 50,000 clones, roughly 87% of them found once; the top ten carry about 8%. The sequencing input was PBMCs. The origin of the receptors is a woman in her forties in good health and CMV-seropositive.

The chain joins TRBV6-1 to TRBJ2-1; 9 bases agree with TRBD2. This CDR3 region has 16 residues. The ends lost 4 bases at V and 9 bases at J; junction bases unmatched: 13. Per germline, CDR1 MNHNS and CDR2 SASEGT. The CDR3 loop is CASSGGLAVALGEQFF. Written as DNA, the CDR3 is TGTGCCAGCAGTGGGGGACTAGCAGTAGCCTTGGGTGAGCAGTTCTTC.

J is TRBJ2-5 and V is TRBV19; 8 bases are a match to TRBD2. Germline V CDR1 and CDR2: LNHDA, SQIVND (reference sequence). V shed 6 bases, J shed 0 bases, and the junction held 6 bases outside the gene matches. This CDR3 spans 15 amino acids. CDR3 sequence reads: CASRRASGYQETQYF. The CDR3 nucleotides are TGTGCCAGTAGGAGGGCTAGCGGGTACCAAGAGACCCAGTACTTC.